These T cell receptor beta chains were read from a single sample in a study of CD8+ T cells in alopecia areata. Here immunoSEQ multiplex PCR was the method, and the copy in TCRdb shows in-frame clones only, minus some. Here the sample spans over 100,000 clones, 53% being singletons. The sample here was CD4+ T cells sorted from blood, taken at week 4, from a patient treated with tofacitinib. The receptors shown here come from a human donor with alopecia areata. The CDR3 runs from the conserved cysteine through the conserved F or W. A D gene is named only where the DNA matches it firmly. For some rows the clone size is stated as once, few or many, or as a class when expanded; others skip it.

J gene | V gene | D gene | clone size | CDR3 DNA | CDR3 protein
TRBJ2-1 | TRBV4-1 | NA | NA | TGCGCCAGCAGCCAAGAACCTAGCCTCCATGAGCAGTTCTTC | CASSQEPSLHEQFF
TRBJ2-7 | TRBV6-1 | NA | NA | TGTGCCACCCAGGGAGTCGGCGAGCAGTACTTC | CATQGVGEQYF
TRBJ2-7 | TRBV2 | NA | NA | TGTGCCAGCAGTCCAATTTCCGGGGGCTCCTACGAGCAGTACTTC | CASSPISGGSYEQYF
TRBJ2-7 | TRBV6-5 | NA | NA | TGTGCCAGCAGTGAAGTTGTAACCTCGGGGCAGTACTTC | CASSEVVTSGQYF
TRBJ2-6 | TRBV27 | NA | many | TGTGCCAGCAGTCCCCTGACAATTGGCGGGGCCAACGTCCTGACTTTC | CASSPLTIGGANVLTF
TRBJ2-7 | TRBV2 | NA | NA | TGTGCCAGCATCCGAAGATTGGGTGAGCAGTACTTC | CASIRRLGEQYF
TRBJ2-7 | TRBV30 | TRBD2 | NA | TGTGCCTGGAGGACTAGCGGGGGCTCCTACGAGCAGTACTTC | CAWRTSGGSYEQYF
TRBJ2-7 | TRBV5-1 | TRBD2 | NA | TGCGCCAGCAGCACTGGGACTAGCGGGAGGAAGTACGAGCAGTACTTC | CASSTGTSGRKYEQYF
TRBJ2-3 | TRBV30 | NA | NA | TGTGCCTGGTTAGGGGCCAGCACAGATACGCAGTATTTT | CAWLGASTDTQYF
TRBJ1-1 | TRBV7-9 | NA | NA | TGTGCCAGCAGCTTAGGAGTCCGGGACATATGGGATATGAACACTGAAGCTTTCTTT | CASSLGVRDIWDMNTEAFF
TRBJ1-2 | TRBV19 | NA | few | TGTGCCAGTAGTCCGCCTGGGGCCTATGGCTACACCTTC | CASSPPGAYGYTF
TRBJ2-1 | TRBV25-1 | NA | NA | TGTGCCAGCAGTGAATCTGAAGGAGTCTACAATGAGCAGTTCTTC | CASSESEGVYNEQFF
TRBJ1-2 | TRBV27 | NA | few | TGTGCCAGCAGTACGAAAGAGAGAGGGATCTATGGCTACACCTTC | CASSTKERGIYGYTF
TRBJ1-4 | TRBV30 | NA | NA | TGTGCCTGGAGTGTACTGGATGAAAAACTGTTTTTT | CAWSVLDEKLFF
TRBJ2-7 | TRBV6-6 | NA | NA | TGTGCCAGCAGTTACTCGACAGGCCAACGGGAGCAGTACTTC | CASSYSTGQREQYF
TRBJ1-1 | TRBV9 | NA | few | TGTGCCAGCAGCGTAGTTCAGGGTAACACTGAAGCTTTCTTT | CASSVVQGNTEAFF
TRBJ1-2 | TRBV10-2 | NA | NA | TGCGCCAGCAGTGAGGGAGGTGGAGATGGCTACACCTTC | CASSEGGGDGYTF
TRBJ2-2 | TRBV30 | NA | NA | TGTGCCTGGAGTAGGGGCCTTCGTGCAGGGACCGGGGAGCTGTTTTTT | CAWSRGLRAGTGELFF
TRBJ2-3 | TRBV19 | NA | few | TGTGCCAGTAGTATGTCAGGGTTGGATACGCAGTATTTT | CASSMSGLDTQYF